This is a list of T cell receptor beta chains from one sample in a study of shared clonotypes between healthy human individuals. Clones were read by immunoSEQ multiplex PCR, and TCRdb kept only the in-frame ones, dropping some. The sample contains roughly 2.2 million clones, 85% to 95% of which appear only once. What was sequenced was naive CD4+ T cells from PBMCs. Every receptor here comes from a man aged 18 to 29 in good health. Some clones in this sample may be carry-over from other donors' samples. Both conserved end residues are part of each CDR3.

v_gene	CDR3aa
TRBV11-1	CASGTDDLAGIYEQYF
TRBV28	CASSQEGYTF
TRBV5-4	CASSPGGTNEKLFF
TRBV30	CAWSYNRINYGYTF
TRBV9	CASSGRDNSGANVLTF
TRBV6-4	CASSEDGTGVGSWPQHF
TRBV28	CASSFTGSNQPQHF
TRBV5-1	CASSPPIAGGSTDTQYF
TRBV18	CASSPRDSNTGELFF
TRBV7-9	CASSHLSPMVTEAFF
TRBV19	CASSPRTGSHEQYF
TRBV5-1	CASSGGGAGTDTQYF
TRBV9	CASSARLAGVSGELFF
TRBV7-9	CASSLMGQGHSGANVLTF
TRBV6-1	CASIRDGASSGYTF
TRBV11-2	CASSFLGNTIYF